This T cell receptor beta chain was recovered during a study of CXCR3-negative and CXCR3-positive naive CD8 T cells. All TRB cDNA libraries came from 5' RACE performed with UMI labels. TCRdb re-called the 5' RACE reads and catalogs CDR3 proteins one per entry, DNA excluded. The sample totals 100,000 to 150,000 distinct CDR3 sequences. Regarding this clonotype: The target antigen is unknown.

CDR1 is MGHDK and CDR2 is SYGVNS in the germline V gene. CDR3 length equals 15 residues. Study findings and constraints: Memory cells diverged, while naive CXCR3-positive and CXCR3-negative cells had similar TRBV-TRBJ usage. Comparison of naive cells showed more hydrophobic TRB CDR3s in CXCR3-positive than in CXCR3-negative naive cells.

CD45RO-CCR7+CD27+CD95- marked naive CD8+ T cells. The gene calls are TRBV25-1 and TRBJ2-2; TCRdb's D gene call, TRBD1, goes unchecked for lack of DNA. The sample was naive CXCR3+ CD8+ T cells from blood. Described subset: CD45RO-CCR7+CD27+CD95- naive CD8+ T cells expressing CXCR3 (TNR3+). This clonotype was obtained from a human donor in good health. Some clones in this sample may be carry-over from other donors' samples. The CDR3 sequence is CASSEYGGSPGELFF. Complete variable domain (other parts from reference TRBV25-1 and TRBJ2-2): EADIYQTPRYLVIGTGKKITLECSQTMGHDKMYWYQQDPGMELHLIHYSYGVNSTEKGDLSSESTVSRIRTEHFPLTLESARPSHTSQYLCASSEYGGSPGELFFGEGSRLTVL.